Following are 24 T cell receptor beta chains from one sample sequenced in a study of early T cells in non-severe SARS-CoV-2 infection. From the 5' RACE reads, TCRdb called clonotypes with MiXCR, one entry per CDR3 protein. The sample carries 60,000 or so distinct CDR3 sequences, roughly an eighth recorded once. Sequenced sample: whole blood. These TCRs come from an adult who was a healthcare worker with PCR-confirmed SARS-CoV-2 infection or an uninfected control (not recorded which).

This clonotype was seen at least ten times. The chain employs TRBV19 and TRBJ1-2; 9 bases map to TRBD1. With 5 bases clipped from V and 5 bases from J, the junction kept 12 bases outside the gene matches. Germline CDR1 is LNHDA and CDR2 is SQIVND (reference sequence). This CDR3 is built from 16 residues. In DNA, the CDR3 is TGTGCCAGTAGTTCCACCGGGACAGGGTCTATTTATGGCTACACCTTC. Residues: CASSSTGTGSIYGYTF.

This clonotype was picked up many times. This chain joins TRBV12-3 or TRBV12-4 and TRBJ2-1, with TRBD2 matching 9 bases. CDR3 length: 17 amino acids. With V trimmed by 5 bases and J by 6 bases, 14 bases remained unmatched. DNA for the CDR3: TGTGCCAGCAGTCCTACCCTAGGCGGGGGGGGCGGCAATGAGCAGTTCTTC. This sequence encodes CASSPTLGGGGGNEQFF.

This clonotype was observed once. The J gene is TRBJ2-2, the V gene TRBV6-2 or TRBV6-3; D remains ambiguous. The CDR3 spans 15 residues. Looked up from germline, CDR1 is MNHEY and CDR2 is SVGEGT. The V end lost 4 bases, the J end lost 4 bases, and 13 bases lay between the germline ends. CDR3 protein: CASSSGPEITGELFF. The CDR3 DNA reads TGTGCCAGCAGTTCCGGGCCCGAAATCACCGGGGAGCTGTTTTTT.

This clonotype was observed many times. The chain has TRBV10-2 and TRBJ2-7, with 7 nucleotides matching TRBD1. From germline, CDR1 is WSHSY and CDR2 SAAADI. Trimming removed 4 bases from V and 3 bases from J; junction bases left unmatched: 6. This CDR3 is built from 14 residues. Written as DNA, the CDR3 is TGCGCCAGCAGTGCCGGACAGGTCTTCTACGAGCAGTACTTC. Amino acid sequence: CASSAGQVFYEQYF.

V and J are TRBV10-1 and TRBJ2-3; 8 bases fit TRBD1. The CDR3 contains 15 residues. With 0 bases clipped from V and 3 bases from J, the junction kept 2 bases outside the gene matches. CDR1 is WNHNN, CDR2 SYGVQD, per germline (reference sequence). The CDR3 sequence: CASSESDRGTDTQYF. The CDR3 DNA follows: TGCGCCAGCAGTGAGTCCGACAGGGGTACAGATACGCAGTATTTT.

This clonotype was observed at least ten times. This sequence joins TRBV9 and TRBJ2-5; 8 bases fit TRBD1. CDR1 and CDR2 (germline): SGDLS, YYNGEE. The junction had 9 bases not matched to a gene; V was cut back by 3 bases and J by 5 bases. The CDR3 is made up of 15 amino acids. This chain's CDR3 is CASSGQGATSETQYF. For the CDR3, the DNA is TGTGCCAGCAGCGGGCAGGGGGCTACATCGGAGACCCAGTACTTC.

The chain recombines TRBV10-1 with TRBJ2-3; maybe TRBD2 (6 bases). V lost 8 bases and J lost 5, with 14 bases in between. Germline loops: CDR1 WNHNN, CDR2 SYGVQD (reference sequence). CDR3 length: 13 residues. CDR3 bases: TGCGCCAGCGGCCCTGGAGGGCAAGATACGCAGTATTTT. This sequence encodes CASGPGGQDTQYF.

This clonotype showed up many times. This rearrangement joins TRBV28 to TRBJ2-3; TRBD1 might be the D (6 bases). Trimming left V 2 bases short and J 2 bases short, with 8 bases between. This CDR3 has 14 residues. The germline gives CDR1 MDHEN, CDR2 SYDVKM. The CDR3 spells CASSLDRNTDTQYF. The CDR3 DNA reads TGTGCCAGCAGTTTAGACAGGAACACAGATACGCAGTATTTT.

This clonotype was observed a handful of times. This chain connects TRBV27 to TRBJ1-5; D unresolved. In germline, CDR1 is MNHEY, CDR2 SMNVEV (reference sequence). The CDR3 extends over 13 amino acids. Trimming pared 10 bases from V and 1 base from J, leaving 11 bases between. The CDR3 sequence: CATPFRSNQPQHF. CDR3 bases: TGTGCCACCCCCTTTCGGAGCAATCAGCCCCAGCATTTT.

This clonotype appeared many times. The J gene is TRBJ2-5, the V gene TRBV5-4; D not certain. V was trimmed by 0 bases and J by 1 base, leaving 7 bases between them. The CDR3 runs 14 residues. Per the germline V gene, CDR1 is SGHNT and CDR2 is YYREEE (reference sequence). The CDR3, as DNA: TGTGCCAGCAGCTTGGAAAGGCGCCAAGAGACCCAGTACTTC. It specifies CASSLERRQETQYF.

V and J are TRBV28 and TRBJ1-2; possible D gene TRBD1, 6 bases. This CDR3 has 15 residues. Per the germline V gene, CDR1 is MDHEN and CDR2 is SYDVKM. The V gene lost 3 bases and the J gene lost 4 bases, with 15 bases spanning the gap. The CDR3 coding sequence is TGTGCCAGCAGTTTGCCCAATGACAGGAGCTATGGCTACACCTTC. Its translation: CASSLPNDRSYGYTF.

This clonotype was recorded at least ten times. The J gene is TRBJ1-5, the V gene TRBV20-1, with a weak D call TRBD1 (6 bases). The CDR3 spans 13 residues. CDR1 and CDR2 from the germline V gene are DFQATT and SNEGSKA (reference sequence). V gave up 8 bases and J gave up 4 bases, with 15 bases separating them. DNA for the CDR3: TGCAGTCCCACTCTACAGGGAAATCAGCCCCAGCATTTT. Protein sequence: CSPTLQGNQPQHF.

This rearrangement joins TRBV28 to TRBJ1-5; maybe TRBD1 (5 bases). CDR3 length: 13 residues. Trimming removed 6 bases at V and 4 bases at J, with 10 bases between. CDR1 is MDHEN and CDR2 is SYDVKM in the germline V gene. CDR3 bases: TGTGCCAGCAGGGGACGCCTAAATCAGCCCCAGCATTTT. Its translation is CASRGRLNQPQHF.

The genes are TRBV11-2 and TRBJ2-1; 8 bases are a match to TRBD2. The CDR3 runs 16 residues. CDR1 and CDR2 (germline): SGHAT, FQNNGV. The junction had 16 bases not matched to a gene; V was cut back by 5 bases and J by 10 bases. CDR3 residues: CASSATGSGVLMEQFF. The CDR3 nucleotides are TGTGCCAGCAGCGCCACCGGTAGCGGGGTGCTTATGGAGCAGTTCTTC.

To note about this clonotype: A much larger clone lies one base from this, so it may be a read error. The J gene is TRBJ2-1, the V gene TRBV20-1; no definite D call. CDR1 and CDR2 from the germline V gene are DFQATT and SNEGSKA (reference sequence). CDR3 length: 13 amino acids. The CDR3 region is CGAALVTYNEQFF. The CDR3 DNA reads as TGCGGTGCCGCCTTGGTTACCTACAATGAGCAGTTCTTC.

Many counts were recorded for this clonotype. The CDR3 sequence is CASSSGTRQTGELFF. The CDR3 DNA reads as TGCGCCAGCAGTTCCGGGACTAGACAGACCGGGGAGCTGTTTTTT. V gene TRBV5-1 combines with J gene TRBJ2-2; 8 bases align to TRBD2. V lost 5 bases and J lost 5; bases outside the gene matches: 8. Germline V CDR1 and CDR2: SGHRS, YFSETQ. This CDR3 has 15 residues.

This clonotype has ten or more counts. The chain has TRBV12-3 or TRBV12-4 and TRBJ1-1; D might be TRBD1 (5 bases). V was pared by 8 bases and J by 1 base, with 8 bases between. CDR3 size: 12 residues. The CDR3 coding sequence is TGTGCCAGCGGGGGATGGAACACTGAAGCTTTCTTT. This translates into CASGGWNTEAFF.

The rearrangement links TRBV20-1 to TRBJ1-2; 7 bases agree with TRBD1. This CDR3 region has 14 residues. Germline loops: CDR1 DFQATT, CDR2 SNEGSKA (reference sequence). V was clipped by 3 bases and J by 7 bases; unmatched bases: 11. DNA for the CDR3: TGCAGTGCTAGTTCCGGACAGGCCGCGTTTGGCTACACCTTC. Translated: CSASSGQAAFGYTF.

The chain combines TRBV5-1 with TRBJ2-3; D may be TRBD1 (6 bases). CDR3 length: 16 residues. Germline CDR1 SGHRS, CDR2 YFSETQ. The V end lost 0 bases, the J end lost 2 bases, and 13 bases lay between the germline ends. The CDR3 protein is CASSLGGGQITDTQYF. CDR3 sequence (DNA): TGCGCCAGCAGCTTGGGAGGCGGACAGATCACAGATACGCAGTATTTT.

Only a few counts were recorded for this clonotype. The gene calls are TRBV4-2 and TRBJ2-7, with 8 bases aligning to TRBD2. This CDR3 has 15 amino acids. The germline CDR1 and CDR2 sequences are LGHNA and YNFKEQ. V was pared by 0 bases and J by 2 bases, with 3 bases of the junction left unmatched. DNA for the CDR3: TGTGCCAGCAGCCAAGAGGGGACTAGTCCCTACGAGCAGTACTTC. This codes for CASSQEGTSPYEQYF.

The CDR3 spells CASSVATGRTYEQYF. CDR3 DNA sequence: TGTGCCAGCAGCGTGGCGACAGGGCGCACCTACGAGCAGTACTTC. The chain couples TRBV9 to TRBJ2-7; 7 bases align to TRBD1. In germline, CDR1 is SGDLS, CDR2 YYNGEE. The V gene end was trimmed by 2 bases and the J gene end by 2 bases; junction bases not matched to a gene: 7. The length of the CDR3 is 15 residues. The variable domain in full, completed from reference TRBV9 and TRBJ2-7, reads DSGVTQTPKHLITATGQRVTLRCSPRSGDLSVYWYQQSLDQGLQFLIQYYNGEERAKGNILERFSAQQFPDLHSELNLSSLELGDSALYFCASSVATGRTYEQYFGPGTRLTVT.

This clonotype was detected many times. V gene TRBV3-1 combines with J gene TRBJ1-1; tentative D call: TRBD1 (5 bases). The CDR3 contains 14 residues. The germline gives CDR1 LGHDT, CDR2 YNNKEL (reference sequence). Between the trimmed V and J ends, which lost 5 bases and 7 bases, there was a span of 17 bases. CDR3 sequence (DNA): TGTGCCAGCAGCACCCCGGGACGCTACATTGAAGCTTTCTTT. Protein: CASSTPGRYIEAFF.

The genes are TRBV28 and TRBJ2-7, with 7 bases aligning to TRBD1. Germline lookup yields CDR1 MDHEN and CDR2 SYDVKM. The CDR3 runs to 17 residues. J gave up 9 bases and V 0 bases, and 17 bases lay outside the gene matches. The CDR3 DNA reads as TGTGCCAGCAGTTTATGGTTTAGGGGGCCGTTGTCCTTCGGGCAGTACTTC. This encodes CASSLWFRGPLSFGQYF.

This clonotype has just a few counts. The chain is built from TRBV12-3 or TRBV12-4 and TRBJ2-1; 16 nucleotides align to TRBD2. The CDR3 sequence is 15 residues long. Trimming took 4 bases from V and 8 from J; bases not matched to a gene: 2. The CDR3 DNA reads TGTGCCAGCAGTTCCGGGACTAGCGGGAGGGATGAGCAGTTCTTC. Translation: CASSSGTSGRDEQFF.